This entry lists 24 T cell receptor beta chains sequenced from one sample in a study of blood T cell repertoires in COVID-19. The assay was immunoSEQ multiplex PCR, and TCRdb's table has in-frame clones only and misses some. Seen here are over 110,000 clones, around 88% observed once, and the top ten hold 25% to 30%. Sample: peripheral blood. All receptors come from a human donor in a cohort sampled during active COVID-19.

The rearrangement uses TRBV4-1 and TRBJ1-2; 7 bases match TRBD1. V was pared by 4 bases and J by 0 bases, with 2 bases of the junction left unmatched. From germline, CDR1 is MGHRA and CDR2 YSYEKL. The length of the CDR3 is 14 residues. The CDR3, as DNA: TGCGCCAGCAGCCTCGGGACAGCTAACTATGGCTACACCTTC. Protein product: CASSLGTANYGYTF.

The rearrangement uses TRBV25-1 and TRBJ2-5, with 9 bases lining up with TRBD2. V shed 8 bases and J 7 bases; nucleotides not matched to a gene: 11. This CDR3 has 14 residues. The germline gives CDR1 MGHDK, CDR2 SYGVNS. CDR3 bases: TGTGCCAGCGGATTAAGCGGGGGGCGAGGGACCCAGTACTTC. Encoded protein: CASGLSGGRGTQYF.

V gene TRBV10-2 combines with J gene TRBJ1-1; 9 nucleotides match TRBD1. The CDR3 spans 13 residues. Germline lookup yields CDR1 WSHSY and CDR2 SAAADI. Trimming cost V 6 bases and J 4 bases; bases outside gene matches: 3. The CDR3 loop is CASRTGGVTEAFF. DNA for the CDR3: TGCGCCAGCAGGACAGGGGGTGTCACTGAAGCTTTCTTT.

The CDR3 spells CASSRTGHNQPQHF. CDR3 sequence (DNA): TGTGCCAGCAGTCGGACAGGGCATAATCAGCCCCAGCATTTT. This sequence joins TRBV6-5 and TRBJ1-5; the match to TRBD1 covers 8 bases. The germline CDR1 and CDR2 sequences are MNHEY and SVGAGI. CDR3 length: 14 residues. The V segment lost 5 bases and the J segment 4 bases; nucleotides outside the gene matches: 4.

This sequence joins TRBV4-2 and TRBJ1-2; TRBD1 agrees at 9 bases. Trimming took 4 bases from V and 6 from J; bases not matched to a gene: 9. Germline-derived CDR1 and CDR2 are LGHNA and YNFKEQ. The CDR3 has 15 residues. The CDR3 spells CASSPPGQGPDGYTF. The DNA of the CDR3 is TGTGCCAGCAGCCCCCCGGGACAGGGACCTGATGGCTACACCTTC.

The chain carries TRBV7-9 and TRBJ2-3, with 9 bases fitting TRBD2. Germline assignment: CDR1 SEHNR and CDR2 FQNEAQ (reference sequence). This CDR3 comprises 16 residues. V shed 3 bases and J 3 bases; nucleotides not matched to a gene: 7. CDR3: CASSFWRGGVTDTQYF. DNA for the CDR3: TGTGCCAGCAGCTTTTGGCGGGGGGGCGTGACAGATACGCAGTATTTT.

The rearrangement uses TRBV23-1 and TRBJ2-5; D might be TRBD1 (6 bases). TRBV23-1 is an ORF, with its function uncertain. V lost 9 bases and J lost 7, with 18 bases in between. The CDR3 extends over 13 amino acids. The chain's CDR3 is CASEGGGYGTQYF. For the CDR3, the DNA is TGCGCCAGTGAAGGGGGTGGATACGGGACCCAGTACTTC.

The sample holds a few counts of this clone. V and J are TRBV15 and TRBJ2-3; D perhaps matches TRBD2 (5 bases). CDR3 length: 15 amino acids. The germline V gene encodes CDR1 LNHNV and CDR2 YYDKDF (reference sequence). The germline V and J ends were trimmed by 3 bases and 6 bases, with 16 bases remaining between them. The CDR3 region is CATSSASSTRDTQYF. The CDR3, as DNA: TGTGCCACCAGCAGCGCTAGCAGCACACGGGATACGCAGTATTTT.

This clone was recorded only once. This rearrangement joins TRBV18 to TRBJ2-5; 7 nucleotides line up with TRBD1. The CDR3 length is 16 residues. The germline gives CDR1 KGHSH, CDR2 LQKENI. V lost 4 bases and J lost 1; bases outside the gene matches: 9. The CDR3 here is CASSRRQGLFQETQYF. The CDR3 DNA is TGTGCCAGCTCACGGCGACAGGGCCTCTTCCAAGAGACCCAGTACTTC.

This chain joins TRBV3-1 (or the pseudogene TRBV3-2) and TRBJ1-1; tentative D call: TRBD1 (5 bases). The CDR3 runs to 15 residues. Germline loops: CDR1 LGHDT, CDR2 YNNKEL (reference sequence). Trimming took 1 base from V and 7 from J, leaving 16 bases between them. The CDR3 loop reads CASSQGRGRDVEAFF. The CDR3 DNA reads as TGTGCCAGCAGCCAAGGTCGGGGGAGGGACGTTGAAGCTTTCTTT.

This chain joins TRBV6-1 and TRBJ1-6, with 7 bases aligning to TRBD1. The CDR3 sequence is 20 residues long. Germline values: CDR1 MNHNS, CDR2 SASEGT. With V trimmed by 4 bases and J by 1 base, 16 bases remained unmatched. The CDR3 is CASSAIPYASGGSYNSPLHF. As DNA, the CDR3 is TGTGCCAGCAGTGCGATTCCATACGCGTCAGGGGGATCCTATAATTCACCCCTCCACTTT.

The rearrangement links TRBV7-6 to TRBJ2-6; D might be TRBD2 (5 bases). This CDR3 comprises 20 residues. The germline V gene has CDR1 SGHVS and CDR2 FNYEAQ. Trimming took 1 base from V and 2 from J, leaving 21 bases between them. CDR3 sequence (DNA): TGTGCCAGCAGCTTAGATCCCAGGAGACTTTCGAGGGCTGGGGCCAACGTCCTGACTTTC. The encoded protein is CASSLDPRRLSRAGANVLTF. The full variable domain, completed using reference TRBV7-6 and TRBJ2-6, is GAGVSQSPRYKVTKRGQDVALRCDPISGHVSLYWYRQALGQGPEFLTYFNYEAQQDKSGLPNDRFSAERPEGSISTLTIQRTEQRDSAMYRCASSLDPRRLSRAGANVLTFGAGSRLTVL.

The chain joins TRBV27 to TRBJ2-7; TRBD2 is a possible D gene (5 bases). CDR3 size: 16 residues. V was cut by 0 bases and J by 0 bases, with 12 bases left in between. Germline V gene data show CDR1 as MNHEY and CDR2 as SMNVEV (reference sequence). This chain's CDR3 is CASSLSSQRSSYEQYF. CDR3 nucleotide sequence: TGTGCCAGCAGTTTATCGTCGCAGCGGAGCTCCTACGAGCAGTACTTC.

The chain uses TRBV18 and TRBJ1-3, with D tentatively TRBD1 (6 bases). Germline V gene lookup returns CDR1 KGHSH and CDR2 LQKENI. CDR3 length equals 14 residues. Trimming stripped 3 bases from V and 6 bases from J, with 12 bases between. The CDR3 region has the DNA TGTGCCAGCTCACCCACAGGGTATGAAAACACCATATATTTT. Protein sequence: CASSPTGYENTIYF. Variable domain in full (rest from reference TRBV18 and TRBJ1-3): NAGVMQNPRHLVRRRGQEARLRCSPMKGHSHVYWYRQLPEEGLKFMVYLQKENIIDESGMPKERFSAEFPKEGPSILRIQQVVRGDSAAYFCASSPTGYENTIYFGEGSWLTVV.

This chain connects TRBV15 to TRBJ1-6; TRBD1 matches at 7 bases. There are 16 residues in the CDR3. V lost 3 bases and J lost 9; bases outside the gene matches: 11. The germline V gene encodes CDR1 LNHNV and CDR2 YYDKDF (reference sequence). CDR3 protein: CATSRGDSLRGSPLHF. CDR3 in DNA: TGTGCCACCAGCAGGGGGGACAGCCTTAGGGGTTCACCCCTCCACTTT. The whole variable domain, remainder taken from reference TRBV15 and TRBJ1-6, is DAMVIQNPRYQVTQFGKPVTLSCSQTLNHNVMYWYQQKSSQAPKLLFHYYDKDFNNEADTPDNFQSRRPNTSFCFLDIRSPGLGDTAMYLCATSRGDSLRGSPLHFGNGTRLTVT.

The rearrangement joins TRBV7-3 to TRBJ2-7; 8 bases are shared with TRBD2. The CDR3 covers 15 residues. Unmatched junction bases numbered 6, after V lost 1 base and J lost 4 bases. Germline CDR1 and CDR2: SGHTA and FQGTGA. In DNA form, the CDR3 reads TGTGCCAGCAGCTTAAGTGGTGGCGGGGGGTACGAGCAGTACTTC. Protein sequence: CASSLSGGGGYEQYF.

V is TRBV27 and J is TRBJ2-2, with a weak D call TRBD1 (6 bases). The CDR3 length is 16 residues. Germline V lookup: CDR1 MNHEY, CDR2 SMNVEV (reference sequence). The germline V and J ends were trimmed by 3 bases and 3 bases, with 14 bases remaining between them. CDR3 in amino acids: CASSFYRESDTGELFF. CDR3 sequence (DNA): TGTGCCAGCAGTTTCTACAGGGAAAGTGACACCGGGGAGCTGTTTTTT.

CDR3 bases: TGTGCCAGCAGTACCCAGGGGTCTGGAAACACCATATATTTT. Amino acid sequence: CASSTQGSGNTIYF. The chain is built from TRBV2 and TRBJ1-3; weak D call: TRBD1 (6 bases). V lost 5 bases to trimming and J lost 1 base, with 9 bases between them. The V gene's germline CDR1 is SNHLY and CDR2 FYNNEI. This CDR3 region has 14 residues.

The chain carries TRBV27 and TRBJ1-5; the D is unclear. CDR3 length: 13 amino acids. Germline values: CDR1 MNHEY, CDR2 SMNVEV (reference sequence). V was shortened by 5 bases and J by 0 bases, with 5 bases between the two germline ends. CDR3 nucleotides: TGTGCCAGCAGTGACACTAGCAATCAGCCCCAGCATTTT. Protein sequence: CASSDTSNQPQHF.

The chain uses TRBV5-1 and TRBJ1-1; D is perhaps TRBD1 (6 bases). This CDR3 is 13 amino acids long. Germline loops: CDR1 SGHRS, CDR2 YFSETQ. Trimming left V 4 bases short and J 8 bases short, with 15 bases between. This CDR3 is CASSDGTNLEAFF. In DNA, the CDR3 is TGCGCCAGCAGCGACGGGACAAACCTCGAAGCTTTCTTT.

The chain carries TRBV19 and TRBJ1-1, with D maybe TRBD1 (6 bases). CDR1 is LNHDA, CDR2 SQIVND, per germline (reference sequence). CDR3 size: 14 residues. Between the trimmed V and J ends, which lost 2 bases and 1 base, there was a span of 8 bases. The CDR3 reads CASSISRGNTEAFF. CDR3 nucleotides: TGTGCCAGTAGTATATCCAGGGGGAACACTGAAGCTTTCTTT.

V usage is TRBV6-5 and J usage is TRBJ1-6; possible D gene TRBD1, 5 bases. V was cut by 2 bases and J by 7 bases, with 9 bases left in between. This CDR3 contains 14 residues. From germline, CDR1 is MNHEY and CDR2 SVGAGI. The CDR3 sequence: CASSYPGPNSPLHF. CDR3 bases: TGTGCCAGCAGTTACCCAGGGCCGAATTCACCCCTCCACTTT.

The CDR3 nucleotides are TGCGCCAGCAGCTCGTCAGGGGAGTATGGCTACACCTTC. Translated: CASSSSGEYGYTF. This rearrangement joins TRBV5-1 to TRBJ1-2; maybe TRBD1 (6 bases). Between the trimmed V and J ends, which lost 3 bases and 5 bases, there was a span of 11 bases. The CDR3 loop spans 13 amino acids. CDR1 and CDR2 (germline): SGHRS, YFSETQ.

This sequence joins TRBV9 and TRBJ2-1; 13 nucleotides match TRBD2. Germline V gene data show CDR1 as SGDLS and CDR2 as YYNGEE. V lost 3 bases and J lost 3; bases outside the gene matches: 3. This CDR3 is built from 16 residues. The DNA of the CDR3 is TGTGCCAGCAGCGCGGGACTAGCGGGGATCTACAATGAGCAGTTCTTC. This encodes CASSAGLAGIYNEQFF. The full variable domain, its missing parts supplied by reference TRBV9 and TRBJ2-1, is DSGVTQTPKHLITATGQRVTLRCSPRSGDLSVYWYQQSLDQGLQFLIQYYNGEERAKGNILERFSAQQFPDLHSELNLSSLELGDSALYFCASSAGLAGIYNEQFFGPGTRLTVL.